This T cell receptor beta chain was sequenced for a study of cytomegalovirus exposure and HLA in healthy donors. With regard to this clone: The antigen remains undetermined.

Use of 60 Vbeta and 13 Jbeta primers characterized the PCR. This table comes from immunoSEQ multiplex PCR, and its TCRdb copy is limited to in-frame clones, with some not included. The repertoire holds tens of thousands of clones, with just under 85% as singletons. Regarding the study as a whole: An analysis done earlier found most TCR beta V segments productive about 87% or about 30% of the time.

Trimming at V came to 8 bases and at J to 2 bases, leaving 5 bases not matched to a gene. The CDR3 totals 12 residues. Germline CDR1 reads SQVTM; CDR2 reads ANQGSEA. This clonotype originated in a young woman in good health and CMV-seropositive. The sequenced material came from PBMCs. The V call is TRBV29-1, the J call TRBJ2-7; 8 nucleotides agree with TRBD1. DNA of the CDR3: TGCAGCATACGGGACAGGACCTACGAGCAGTACTTC. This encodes CSIRDRTYEQYF.